A single sample gave rise to the 2 T cell receptor beta chains below, sequenced in a study of blood T cell repertoires in COVID-19. Sequencing used immunoSEQ multiplex PCR; TCRdb keeps in-frame clones, though not all of them. This sample has about 480,000 clones, with about 85% found just once. Sequencing used PBMCs or T cells enriched from blood (not recorded which). These receptors all stem from a woman between 55 and 75 years old who had recovered from COVID-19.

The V gene is TRBV3-1 (or the pseudogene TRBV3-2), the J gene TRBJ2-7; D gene uncertain. CDR3 length equals 11 residues. Trimming shortened V by 9 bases and J by 3 bases, and 9 bases separated the two germline ends. Germline V gene sequence: CDR1 LGHDT, CDR2 YNNKEL (reference sequence). CDR3: CARCPVYEQYV. The CDR3 DNA reads TGTGCCAGGTGTCCGGTCTACGAGCAGTACGTC.

The chain carries TRBV29-1 and TRBJ1-2, with TRBD1 matching over 7 bases. The CDR3 loop spans 12 amino acids. The V segment lost 4 bases and the J segment 4 bases; nucleotides outside the gene matches: 3. Looked up from germline, CDR1 is SQVTM and CDR2 is ANQGSEA. CDR3 residues: CSVGDRVYGYTF. The CDR3 DNA follows: TGCAGCGTTGGAGACAGGGTCTATGGCTACACCTTC.